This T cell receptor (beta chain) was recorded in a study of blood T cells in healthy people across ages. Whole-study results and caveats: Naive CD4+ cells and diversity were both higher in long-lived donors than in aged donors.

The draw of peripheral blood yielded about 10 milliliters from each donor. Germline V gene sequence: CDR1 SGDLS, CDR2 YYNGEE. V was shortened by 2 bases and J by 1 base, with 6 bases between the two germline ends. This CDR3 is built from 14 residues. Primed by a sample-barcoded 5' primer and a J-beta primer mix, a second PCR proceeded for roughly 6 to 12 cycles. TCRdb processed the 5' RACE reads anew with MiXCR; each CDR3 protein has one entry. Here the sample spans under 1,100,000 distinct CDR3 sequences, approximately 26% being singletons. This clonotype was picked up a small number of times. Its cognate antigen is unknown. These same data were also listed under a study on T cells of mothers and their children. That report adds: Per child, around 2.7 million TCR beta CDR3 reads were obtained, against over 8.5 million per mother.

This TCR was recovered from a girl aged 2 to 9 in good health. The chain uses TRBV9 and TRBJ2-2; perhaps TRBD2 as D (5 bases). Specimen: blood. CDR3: CASSVSGNTGELFF. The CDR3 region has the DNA TGTGCCAGCAGCGTCAGCGGGAACACCGGGGAGCTGTTTTTT.